This entry features one T cell receptor beta chain sequence. This clone was seen once. The specificity of this receptor is unknown. No clone much larger than this one lies a single base away; base qualities are absent. This sample is drawn from a study of cytomegalovirus exposure and HLA in healthy donors (dated by TCRdb to 2016 to 2017). Broadly, across the study: In an earlier analysis of fewer than 750 of the donors, 276 Gb of sequence data and 90 million to 130 million unique TCR beta sequences from 150 million to 200 million T cells were reported. Around 300 gigabases of sequencing data and approximately 85 million unique TCR sequences were included in an early release covering about 700 HLA-typed donors. The genetic ancestry cluster associated with self-reported Caucasian donors included about four fifths of the roughly 360 genotyped donors. The aim of the study was to test whether cataloging public T cell receptors could identify signatures of past pathogen exposure. The T cell repertoires of 666 subjects were profiled by immunosequencing and related to cytomegalovirus serostatus. Along with the roughly 670-subject first cohort, a separate validation cohort of over 90 different subjects was used. To predict cytomegalovirus infection status, the study brought together high-throughput TCR immunosequencing, statistical association of individual TCRs with disease status, and machine learning. To study patterns of TCR occurrence, a later analysis re-analyzed previously published TCR beta repertoires from under 750 donors and added high-resolution HLA genotyping. In the later analysis, no new phenotypic data were used to find candidate immune exposures; instead, reliance was placed on TCR beta sequences and their occurrence across donors. In an earlier analysis of about 590 of the donors, high-throughput TCR beta sequencing was used to judge whether each TCR beta V gene segment behaved as functional or pseudogenic. Donor age, sex, ethnicity and CMV serostatus were compiled alongside the repertoire data. In a later genetic analysis, genome-wide SNP genotypes for about 60% of the 666 donors were used, and that subset was treated as a discovery cohort. Every discovery cohort repertoire had been produced on one sequencing platform. HLA typing covered class I and class II loci at four-digit resolution. The number of donors typed differed by locus, with about 629-630 for A, B, C, DRB1 and DQB1, over 500 for DQA1, 600 to 610 for DPA1, and some 450 for DPB1. Because of strong linkage in the cohort, five DR-DQ haplotypes were treated as single units for association and clustering. Among around 400 genotyped donors of the cohort, an average of roughly 240,000 unique TCR beta nucleotide sequences were sequenced per donor, roughly 20% of them non-productive.

What the research found in general, with its limitations: According to a later analysis, most CMV-associated TCR beta chains appeared to be HLA-restricted, and the HLA associations seemed to be driven largely by CMV exposure. Linkage disequilibrium might explain the correlated functional status among segregating V segments, but an unknown experimental factor could not be ruled out. Broadly in line with IMGT annotations, most TCR beta V segments showed up in productive rearrangements about 90% or about 30% of the time in an earlier analysis of under 700 of the donors. Three of the identified cytomegalovirus-associated TCR beta chains were confirmed in vitro to be specific for cytomegalovirus antigens. The authors suggested that the approach could potentially be extended to other disease states and immunological phenotypes. The classifier was reported to diagnose cytomegalovirus status with high specificity and sensitivity in both the original cohort and the validation cohort. According to a later analysis, TCR association rates differed among HLA loci, with DRB1 alleles showing the most associated TCRs and HLA-C alleles showing the fewest. A cluster of highly shared sequence variants was judged likely to represent a technical artifact of the sequencing pipeline. In a later analysis, around 17,000 TCR beta sequences were associated with specific HLA alleles at a false discovery rate of 0.05. Because HLA typing was missing for some donors at each locus, association tests included only the typed subset. While some public TCRs were present in many individuals, most TCR sequences turned up only very rarely across donors. The study gave a list of about 150 TCR beta chains associated with cytomegalovirus. This cohort had only TCR beta chains sequenced, and the lack of alpha or paired-chain data limited which features could be detected. When HLA alleles, especially DR and DQ, strongly co-occurred, TCR associations were difficult to assign to individual alleles. A further reported finding was that TCR beta sequences accurately predicted the HLA-A and HLA-B alleles for most subjects in the first cohort. A later analysis reported that several top co-occurrence clusters appeared linked to parvovirus B19, influenza, CMV and Epstein-Barr virus. An association between a missense DCLRE1C variant and V-gene and J-gene trimming of TCR beta chains was found in a later genetic analysis and replicated in an independent cohort. The presence/absence analyses assumed that sequencing depth was roughly uniform across donors, and that assumption may not be true. Because counts were too low, approximately 15 rarely observed V segments, including chromosome 9 orphons, were excluded from the earlier analysis of 500 to 700 of the donors. For the cohort, immune exposure information was limited to CMV serostatus. A later analysis found that HLA-associated TCR beta chains were more clonally expanded and had lower generation probabilities than equally common non-associated chains. Compared with the roughly 670-donor mean, donors in an Asian-associated ancestry cluster had fewer N-insertions in productive TCRs, according to a later genetic analysis.

The library was made by the immunoSEQ multiplex PCR assay. For the multiplex PCR, a mixture combining 60 forward primers for TCR Vbeta segments and 13 reverse primers for TCR Jbeta segments was used. The CDR3 region of rearranged TCR beta genes was amplified from genomic DNA with a multiplex PCR assay. On the Illumina HiSeq System, the amplified TCR beta libraries were sequenced as 87-base-pair reads. The authors' analysis ran thus. A later analysis tallied approximately 87 million unique TCR beta chains across the 666 repertoires, and around 12 million of those chains were shared by two or more donors. To remove PCR and sequencing errors, raw reads were error-corrected and collapsed into unique sequences using a nearest-neighbor algorithm that merged closely related sequences. CDR3 sequences were aligned to IMGT reference sequences to assign V, D and J gene segments. For a sequence to be retained, a match of at least six nucleotides was required to both a V gene segment and a J gene segment. Rearrangements were called productive when the CDR3 lacked stop codons and stayed in frame with V and J; all others were non-productive. CDR3 was defined according to IMGT convention as the region running from the second conserved V-encoded cysteine to the conserved J-encoded phenylalanine. Sequences without an unambiguous match to a single V gene segment were excluded from the earlier analysis of almost 600 of the donors. An earlier analysis of roughly 590 of the donors called V segments functional above 56.7% productive rearrangements and segregating when the between-donor standard deviation exceeded 5%. A statistical classification framework was built to diagnose cytomegalovirus status from the catalog of TCR beta chain sequences. In a later analysis, TCR nucleotide sequences were compared against IMGT/GENE-DB human TR gene sequences so that V and J genes could be assigned. The TCRdist pipeline was used in a later analysis to assign CDR3 sequences and most-parsimonious VDJ recombination scenarios. A later analysis defined each TCR beta chain by its CDR3 amino acid sequence plus V-gene family, and excluded reads lacking a unique V-gene family. In a later analysis, fewer than 600 highly shared, low-generation-probability nucleotide sequences were removed to address suspected cross-contamination and a sequencing artifact. A later analysis calculated a clonal expansion index for each public chain from normalized within-repertoire ranks of inferred template counts. Generation probabilities in a later analysis came from a VDJ recombination model fitted to out-of-frame rearrangements, and those results were checked against IGoR. In a later analysis, TCR-TCR, TCR-HLA and TCR-CMV co-occurrence was scored with hypergeometric tests, and a repertoire-size bias correction was applied to TCR pairs. In a later analysis, false discovery rates were estimated by permuting HLA or CMV assignments 20 times. A later analysis grouped co-occurring TCRs with DBSCAN, adding TCRdist sequence similarity when clustering within HLA-allele-positive subsets. Repertoires with fewer than 30,000 or more than 120,000 public chains, plus five repertoires with anomalous nucleotide sharing, were excluded from co-occurrence clustering. TCRdb provides this immuneACCESS table in a form limited to in-frame rearrangements. Some clones are lacking; in checked studies, under half of them reflect an unresolved V gene, and why the rest are absent is not known. For V, J and clone size, that table is used; D and trimming come from the DNA. The sample data list some 200,000 clones, and 75% to 90% of these were observed just once. The ten most abundant clones make up approximately 2.9% of the sample.

The cohort was made up of under 800 healthy bone marrow donors. Cohort members were all nominally healthy when sampled, although unrecorded immune exposures were likely present. The donor tested CMV seropositive and was one of the 289 seropositive cohort members. Each donor provided a peripheral blood sample, and peripheral blood mononuclear cells were used for TCR beta sequencing. Genomic DNA was extracted from the blood cell samples with the Qiagen DNeasy Blood Extraction Kit. The sequenced sample consisted of PBMCs. The origin of this receptor is a woman aged 50 to 60 in good health and CMV-seropositive.

This receptor carries the CDR3 CASTQGNRVKETQYF. The DNA sequence is TGTGCCAGCACCCAAGGTAACAGGGTGAAAGAGACCCAGTACTTC. The chain couples TRBV6-1 to TRBJ2-5; TRBD1 is a possible D gene, resting on 6 matching bases. Counted from cysteine to phenylalanine, this CDR3 has 15 amino acids. The read is trimmed to its CDR3 DNA, 45 bases read in frame from base 1. V loses 7 bases of germline sequence and J loses 3 bases, and the interval between the two ends is 18 bases. Per the germline V gene, MNHNS is the CDR1 and SASEGT is the CDR2.